This TCR beta chain was sequenced during a study of CD8 T cells in Susac syndrome. Reverse transcription used about 0.45 to 1 ug RNA and random hexamers. By means of immunoSEQ multiplex PCR, TCR beta CDR3 spanning 54 Vbeta and 13 Jbeta underwent amplification. From the immunoSEQ multiplex PCR reads, TCRdb called clonotypes with MiXCR, one entry per CDR3 protein. In the table there are roughly 200,000 distinct CDR3 sequences, approximately 96% of which are singletons. Treatment-naive patients with stable or active relapsing-remitting disease served as multiple sclerosis controls. The specimen sequenced was CD4+ T cells from PBMCs. This clonotype was obtained from a human donor with multiple sclerosis.

CDR3: CSASTGGNVGTQYF. DNA of the CDR3: TGCAGTGCTTCAACAGGGGGCAACGTTGGTACGCAGTATTTT. V and J are TRBV20-1 and TRBJ2-3; 9 bases agree with TRBD1. The J segment lost 8 bases and the V segment lost 5 bases, leaving 11 bases of the junction unmatched. This CDR3 spans 14 amino acids. Germline V lookup: CDR1 DFQATT, CDR2 SNEGSKA (reference sequence).